This T cell receptor (beta chain) is drawn from a study of blood T cell repertoires in COVID-19. Study in general: Collection of acute and convalescent COVID-19 samples took place in the United States, Italy and Spain. PBMCs, B-cell-depleted T cells, or T cells were the source of the cDNA or gDNA that made up the material.

CDR3 length equals 11 residues. V lost 8 bases, J lost 3 bases, and 8 bases lay in between. Methods used by the authors: For nucleated cells, counts were estimated from reference gene primer amplification. The protocol was immunoSEQ multiplex PCR, while the TCRdb copy is restricted to in-frame clones and leaves out a portion. V and J calls and clone size come straight from that table; D and trimming were deduced from the DNA. The sample holds some 120,000 clones, roughly 84% seen once. Sequenced input: peripheral blood. The sequence was collected from a man aged 55 to 70 with acute or convalescent COVID-19. J is TRBJ2-7 and V is TRBV12-3 or TRBV12-4; D is undetermined. CDR3 sequence (DNA): TGTGCCAGCTGGTCGGGCTACGAGCAGTACTTC. Its translation is CASWSGYEQYF.